These T cell receptor beta chains were read from a single sample in a study of beta chain features in type 1 diabetes. The table came from immunoSEQ multiplex PCR; TCRdb's copy has only in-frame clones and leaves some out. The repertoire consists of about 700,000 clones, with around 15% occurring once and the leading ten covering 0.02% to 0.025%. Sequencing was performed on naive CD4+ T cells from blood. All receptors derive from a young man with type 1 diabetes. The conserved cysteine and the conserved F or W are not part of the CDR3 here.

V gene	J gene	CDR3 protein
TRBV6-4	TRBJ2-3	ASSLGLARTDTQY
TRBV30	TRBJ1-2	AWSPPTGYGYT
TRBV13	TRBJ2-1	ASSSSPGLTGKNEQF
TRBV2	TRBJ2-1	ASSEQGRAYNEQF
TRBV7-9	TRBJ1-1	ASSPQGAHPEAF
TRBV28	TRBJ1-4	ASSLSTTLEKLF
TRBV5-1	TRBJ1-2	ASSLGAEGYT
TRBV30	TRBJ2-7	AWNRQGSVYEQY
TRBV28	TRBJ1-6	ASSDPQGGWNSPLH
TRBV9	TRBJ1-6	ASSGDRGDSPLH
TRBV7-2	TRBJ2-3	ASGGRTSGTDTQY
TRBV5-4	TRBJ1-5	ASSPDLTQPQH
TRBV9	TRBJ2-2	ASSPRGLGSSNTGELF
TRBV15	TRBJ2-7	ATSRASPGWSEQY
TRBV18	TRBJ1-5	ASSSGTGLNQPQH
TRBV7-9	TRBJ2-1	ASRPSGGINEQF
TRBV5-6	TRBJ1-2	ASRAGAAAT
TRBV2	TRBJ1-6	ASTGLAGEESPLH
TRBV30	TRBJ2-5	AWGPGLQETQY
TRBV7-9	TRBJ1-2	ASSLAGDRGYT
TRBV14	TRBJ1-2	ASSQDPYGYT
TRBV5-1	TRBJ2-1	ASSLSPDRSFNEQF
TRBV7-9	TRBJ1-1	ASSMVDTEAF
TRBV19	TRBJ2-6	ASSIDRGQGSGANVLT
TRBV25-1	TRBJ2-7	ASSPRLGPSSYEQY
TRBV19	TRBJ2-3	ASSIAASTDTQY
TRBV4-1	TRBJ2-1	ASSQEAGYPRGEQF
TRBV10-3	TRBJ1-1	AIRKGQMNTEAF
TRBV6-4	TRBJ1-1	ASSERENTEAF
TRBV25-1	TRBJ2-1	ASSGLLAGDYNEQF
TRBV6-5	TRBJ1-6	ASRPGQGNSPLH
TRBV6-5	TRBJ2-5	ASSYSKQQETQY
TRBV11-2	TRBJ2-5	ASSTRQGVGETQY
TRBV18	TRBJ2-5	ASSGTGSETQY
TRBV9	TRBJ1-2	ASSVGHGGNYGYT
TRBV19	TRBJ2-6	ASSLEGRSGANVLT